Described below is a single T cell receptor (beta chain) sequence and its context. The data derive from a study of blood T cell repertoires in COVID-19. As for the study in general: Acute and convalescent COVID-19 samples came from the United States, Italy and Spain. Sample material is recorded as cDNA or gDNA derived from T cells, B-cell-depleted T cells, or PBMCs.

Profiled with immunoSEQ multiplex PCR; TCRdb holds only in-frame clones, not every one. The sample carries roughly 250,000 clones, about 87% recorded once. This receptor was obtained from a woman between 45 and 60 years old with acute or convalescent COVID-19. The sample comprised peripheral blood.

The CDR3 is CASSFLYDRIYLATNEKLFF. CDR3 DNA: TGTGCCAGCAGTTTTTTATATGACAGAATTTACCTTGCAACTAATGAAAAACTGTTTTTT. This sequence joins TRBV28 and TRBJ1-4, with a weak D call TRBD1 (5 bases). Deletions cut 3 bases from V and 0 bases from J, with 23 bases between. The V gene's germline CDR1 is MDHEN and CDR2 SYDVKM. The CDR3 spans 20 residues. The complete variable domain, with remaining parts taken from reference TRBV28 and TRBJ1-4, reads DVKVTQSSRYLVKRTGEKVFLECVQDMDHENMFWYRQDPGLGLRLIYFSYDVKMKEKGDIPEGYSVSREKKERFSLILESASTNQTSMYLCASSFLYDRIYLATNEKLFFGSGTQLSVL.